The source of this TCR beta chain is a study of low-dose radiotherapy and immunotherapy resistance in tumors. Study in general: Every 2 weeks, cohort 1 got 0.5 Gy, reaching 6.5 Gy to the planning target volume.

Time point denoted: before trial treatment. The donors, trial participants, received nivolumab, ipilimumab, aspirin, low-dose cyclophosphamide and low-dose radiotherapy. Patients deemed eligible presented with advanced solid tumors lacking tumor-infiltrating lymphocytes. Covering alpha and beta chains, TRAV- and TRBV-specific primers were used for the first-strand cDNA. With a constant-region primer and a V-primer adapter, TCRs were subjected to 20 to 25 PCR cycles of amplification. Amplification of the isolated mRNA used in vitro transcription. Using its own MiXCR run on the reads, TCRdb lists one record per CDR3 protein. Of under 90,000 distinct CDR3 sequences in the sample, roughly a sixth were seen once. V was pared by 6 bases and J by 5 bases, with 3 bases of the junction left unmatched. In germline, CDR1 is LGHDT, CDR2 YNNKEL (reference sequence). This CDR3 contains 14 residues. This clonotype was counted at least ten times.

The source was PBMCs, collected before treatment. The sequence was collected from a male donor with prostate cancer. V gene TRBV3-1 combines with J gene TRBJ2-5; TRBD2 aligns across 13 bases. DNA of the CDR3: TGTGCCAGCAGAATGACTAGCGGGGGGGAGACCCAGTACTTC. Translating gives CASRMTSGGETQYF.